Listed here are 10 T cell receptor beta chains from one sample, sequenced in a study of CD8+ T cells in alopecia areata (dated by TCRdb to 2016 to 2019). Library prep was done by the immunoSEQ multiplex PCR assay. RNA was extracted from all samples and reverse transcribed into cDNA, which served as template for TCR sequencing. TCRdb holds this immuneACCESS table with in-frame rearrangements only. Some clones are missing; in checked studies, unresolved V genes explain under half, and the rest has no known cause. The sample table lists 100,000 to 120,000 clones, around 59% of them with a count of one. The ten largest make up around 20% of the sample. Sample: CD8+ T cells sorted from blood. Every receptor here comes from a human donor in good health.

This clone occurred once. The chain has TRBV13 and TRBJ1-2; perhaps TRBD1 as D (5 bases). This CDR3 is 16 amino acids long. Per germline, CDR1 PRHDT and CDR2 FYEKMQ (reference sequence). With 5 bases removed from V and 6 bases from J, the gap between germline ends came to 22 bases. This chain's CDR3 is CASSSRVLWGMHGYTF. CDR3 coding DNA: TGTGCCAGCAGCAGCAGGGTCTTATGGGGTATGCATGGCTACACCTTC.

This chain joins TRBV25-1 and TRBJ2-5; 10 bases are a match to TRBD2. Germline V gene sequence: CDR1 MGHDK, CDR2 SYGVNS. With V trimmed by 8 bases and J by 0 bases, 6 bases remained unmatched. The CDR3 is made up of 15 amino acids. The CDR3 here is CASGELAGYQETQYF. The CDR3 nucleotides read TGTGCCAGCGGGGAACTAGCGGGGTACCAAGAGACCCAGTACTTC.

The gene calls are TRBV29-1 and TRBJ1-5; tentatively, D is TRBD1 (6 bases). Germline CDR1 is SQVTM and CDR2 is ANQGSEA. The CDR3 loop spans 13 amino acids. Trimming took off 3 bases at V and 7 bases at J, with 13 bases between the two ends. CDR3 coding DNA: TGCAGCGTTGAGACCGCAGGGGAGCAGCCCCAGCATTTT. Translating it yields CSVETAGEQPQHF.

By proportion, this clone is medium-sized. V usage is TRBV7-9 and J usage is TRBJ2-1; unclear D gene. V shed 3 bases and J shed 9 bases, with 9 bases lying between them. The germline V gene encodes CDR1 SEHNR and CDR2 FQNEAQ (reference sequence). This CDR3 has 12 residues. In nucleotides, the CDR3 is TGTGCCAGCAGCTTTGGGGATATTGAGCAGTTCTTC. As protein: CASSFGDIEQFF. The complete variable domain, with remaining parts taken from reference TRBV7-9 and TRBJ2-1, reads DTGVSQNPRHKITKRGQNVTFRCDPISEHNRLYWYRQTLGQGPEFLTYFQNEAQLEKSRLLSDRFSAERPKGSFSTLEIQRTEQGDSAMYLCASSFGDIEQFFGPGTRLTVL.

The genes are TRBV6-4 and TRBJ2-6; 9 bases agree with TRBD1. Germline V gene sequence: CDR1 MRHNA, CDR2 SNTAGT. The CDR3 loop spans 16 amino acids. After removal of 5 bases from V and 0 bases from J, the junction contained 2 bases not matched to a gene. The DNA for the CDR3 is TGTGCCAGCAGTCCGGGACAGGGCTCTGGGGCCAACGTCCTGACTTTC. Amino acid sequence: CASSPGQGSGANVLTF.

V gene TRBV29-1 combines with J gene TRBJ1-6, with D unresolved. The V end lost 4 bases, the J end lost 7 bases, and 8 bases lay between the germline ends. The CDR3 runs to 12 residues. CDR1 and CDR2 from the germline V gene are SQVTM and ANQGSEA. The CDR3 coding sequence is TGCAGCGTTGTAAAACAGAATTCACCCCTCCACTTT. Amino acid sequence: CSVVKQNSPLHF.

The gene calls are TRBV11-2 and TRBJ2-3; 8 bases agree with TRBD2. The germline V gene has CDR1 SGHAT and CDR2 FQNNGV. V trimming: 1 base; J trimming: 1 base; junction bases outside the gene matches: 1. CDR3 length: 15 residues. The CDR3 loop is CASSLGRGGTDTQYF. CDR3 DNA: TGTGCCAGCAGCTTAGGGCGGGGGGGCACAGATACGCAGTATTTT. Complete variable domain (other parts from reference TRBV11-2 and TRBJ2-3): EAGVAQSPRYKIIEKRQSVAFWCNPISGHATLYWYQQILGQGPKLLIQFQNNGVVDDSQLPKDRFSAERLKGVDSTLKIQPAKLEDSAVYLCASSLGRGGTDTQYFGPGTRLTVL.

The chain recombines TRBV9 with TRBJ2-7, with 8 bases identical to TRBD1. Trimming took 4 bases from V and 6 from J; bases not matched to a gene: 9. The CDR3 totals 14 residues. Germline CDR1 SGDLS, CDR2 YYNGEE. CDR3 bases: TGTGCCAGCAGCCCCAACGACAGGGGTATCGAGCAGTACTTC. Encoded protein: CASSPNDRGIEQYF. Drawing the rest from reference TRBV9 and TRBJ2-7, the complete variable domain is DSGVTQTPKHLITATGQRVTLRCSPRSGDLSVYWYQQSLDQGLQFLIQYYNGEERAKGNILERFSAQQFPDLHSELNLSSLELGDSALYFCASSPNDRGIEQYFGPGTRLTVT.

The genes are TRBV18 and TRBJ2-7; D is unclear. The CDR3 consists of 14 residues. Trimming left V 3 bases short and J 6 bases short, with 15 bases between. Per germline, CDR1 KGHSH and CDR2 LQKENI. The CDR3 coding sequence is TGTGCCAGCTCACCCCGGATGCGACACCCCGAGCAGTACTTC. As protein: CASSPRMRHPEQYF.

V and J are TRBV4-1 and TRBJ2-2; tentative D call: TRBD1 (5 bases). CDR3 size: 13 residues. The germline V gene has CDR1 MGHRA and CDR2 YSYEKL. The V end lost 7 bases, the J end lost 6 bases, and 12 bases lay between the germline ends. The CDR3 DNA is TGCGCCAGCAAGGGGTTAGTCCCCGGGGAGCTGTTTTTT. Translated, it gives CASKGLVPGELFF.